One sample yielded the 10 T cell receptor beta chains listed below, sequenced in a study of T cell repertoires in cytomegalovirus infection. Each CDR3 protein gets one entry after TCRdb re-called the reads with MiXCR. Among roughly 200,000 distinct CDR3 sequences listed, about 17% were seen once. Specimen: CD8+ T cells from PBMCs. The receptor set was obtained from a human donor in good health (CMV status not recorded). Some clones in this sample may be carry-over from other donors' samples.

Only a few counts were recorded for this clonotype. The V and J genes are TRBV15 and TRBJ1-2; TRBD1 matches 7 bases. Germline V gives CDR1 LNHNV, CDR2 YYDKDF (reference sequence). V lost 1 base to trimming and J lost 3 bases; unmatched junction nucleotides: 5. This CDR3 has 15 amino acids. The chain's CDR3 is CATSRVEGGYYGYTF. The CDR3 bases are TGTGCCACCAGCAGAGTTGAAGGGGGCTACTATGGCTACACCTTC. The full variable domain, with the rest looked up from reference TRBV15 and TRBJ1-2, is DAMVIQNPRYQVTQFGKPVTLSCSQTLNHNVMYWYQQKSSQAPKLLFHYYDKDFNNEADTPDNFQSRRPNTSFCFLDIRSPGLGDTAMYLCATSRVEGGYYGYTFGSGTRLTVV.

J is TRBJ2-3 and V is TRBV7-7; D possibly matches TRBD1 or TRBD2 (5 bases each). Germline V lookup: CDR1 SSHAT, CDR2 FNYEAQ (reference sequence). The CDR3 has 15 residues. Trimming cost V 5 bases and J 2 bases, with 14 bases left between them. This CDR3 reads CASSTGLLITDTQYF. Written as DNA, the CDR3 is TGTGCCAGCAGCACAGGACTTCTAATCACAGATACGCAGTATTTT.

The sample holds a few counts of this clonotype. V and J are TRBV20-1 and TRBJ2-7, with D possibly being TRBD2 (5 bases). The CDR3 consists of 13 residues. V was clipped by 2 bases and J by 2 bases, with 10 bases between them. Per the germline V gene, CDR1 is DFQATT and CDR2 is SNEGSKA (reference sequence). CDR3 coding DNA: TGCAGTGCTAGACCGGGAACAACCTACGAGCAGTACTTC. This encodes CSARPGTTYEQYF.

The rearrangement uses TRBV7-9 and TRBJ2-5, with unresolved D. Germline CDR1 and CDR2: SEHNR and FQNEAQ (reference sequence). The V end lost 5 bases, the J end lost 0 bases, and 4 bases lay between the germline ends. The CDR3 length is 12 residues. The CDR3 nucleotides are TGTGCCAGCAGCGGGAACCAAGAGACCCAGTACTTC. Protein: CASSGNQETQYF.

The rearrangement joins TRBV7-9 to TRBJ2-3; the D is unclear. This CDR3 has 16 amino acids. V lost 4 bases, J lost 0 bases, and 14 bases lay in between. Germline CDR1 is SEHNR and CDR2 is FQNEAQ (reference sequence). In DNA, the CDR3 is TGTGCCAGCAGCTACCTCAACCCTTCTAGCACAGATACGCAGTATTTT. This encodes CASSYLNPSSTDTQYF.

This clonotype was seen more than once but under ten times. The chain is built from TRBV11-2 and TRBJ2-7; weak D call: TRBD1 (6 bases). Per the germline V gene, CDR1 is SGHAT and CDR2 is FQNNGV. This CDR3 has 14 amino acids. Trimming stripped 9 bases from V and 1 base from J, with 16 bases between. The CDR3 nucleotides read TGTGCCAGTGATCTTTCGGACAGTTCCTACGAGCAGTACTTC. Residues: CASDLSDSSYEQYF. The full variable domain, rest sourced from reference TRBV11-2 and TRBJ2-7, is EAGVAQSPRYKIIEKRQSVAFWCNPISGHATLYWYQQILGQGPKLLIQFQNNGVVDDSQLPKDRFSAERLKGVDSTLKIQPAKLEDSAVYLCASDLSDSSYEQYFGPGTRLTVT.

The chain combines TRBV7-2 with TRBJ2-7; 12 bases agree with TRBD2. The CDR3 has 15 amino acids. The junction had 8 bases not matched to a gene; V was cut back by 5 bases and J by 6 bases. Germline loops: CDR1 SGHTA, CDR2 FQGNSA. In nucleotides, the CDR3 is TGTGCCAGCAGCCTTCAATGGACTAGCGGGGTCGAGCAGTACTTC. Its protein product is CASSLQWTSGVEQYF.

This chain uses TRBV15 with TRBJ2-2, with D perhaps matching TRBD1 (5 bases). Germline V CDR1 and CDR2: LNHNV, YYDKDF (reference sequence). Trimming removed 5 bases at V and 5 bases at J, with 6 bases between. The CDR3 has 12 residues. The CDR3 sequence: CATSQGTGELFF. As DNA, the CDR3 is TGTGCCACCAGCCAGGGAACCGGGGAGCTGTTTTTT.

This chain uses TRBV7-9 with TRBJ2-3; TRBD2 matches 11 bases. Germline V gives CDR1 SEHNR, CDR2 FQNEAQ (reference sequence). This CDR3 spans 19 amino acids. After removal of 1 base from V and 4 bases from J, the junction contained 13 bases not matched to a gene. DNA for the CDR3: TGTGCCAGCAGCTTAGTCGGTAGCGGGGGGGCCCGTTTCCCAGATACGCAGTATTTT. It yields the protein CASSLVGSGGARFPDTQYF.

The chain couples TRBV4-1 to TRBJ1-2; 7 bases line up with TRBD1. This CDR3 has 15 residues. Germline assignment: CDR1 MGHRA and CDR2 YSYEKL. With 5 bases clipped from V and 4 bases from J, the junction kept 10 bases outside the gene matches. The CDR3 DNA is TGCGCCAGCAGCTTCCCGGGACAGACCCTCTATGGCTACACCTTC. Protein product: CASSFPGQTLYGYTF.